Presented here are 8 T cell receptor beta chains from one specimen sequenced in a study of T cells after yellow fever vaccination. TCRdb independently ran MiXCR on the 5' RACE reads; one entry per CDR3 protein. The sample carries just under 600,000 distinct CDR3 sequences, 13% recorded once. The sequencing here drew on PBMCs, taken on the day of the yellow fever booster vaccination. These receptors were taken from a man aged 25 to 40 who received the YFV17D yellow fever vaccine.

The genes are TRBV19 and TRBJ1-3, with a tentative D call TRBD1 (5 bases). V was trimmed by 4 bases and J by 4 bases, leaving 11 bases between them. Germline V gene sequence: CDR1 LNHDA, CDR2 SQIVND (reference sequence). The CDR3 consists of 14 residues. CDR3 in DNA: TGTGCCAGTAGTAACCGGGACTTCGGAAACACCATATATTTT. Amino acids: CASSNRDFGNTIYF.

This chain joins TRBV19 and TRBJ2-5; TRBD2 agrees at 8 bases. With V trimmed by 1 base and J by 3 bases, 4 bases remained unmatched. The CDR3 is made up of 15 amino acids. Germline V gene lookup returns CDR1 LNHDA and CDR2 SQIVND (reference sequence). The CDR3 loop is CASSIVALAEETQYF. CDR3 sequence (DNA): TGTGCCAGTAGTATAGTGGCACTAGCGGAAGAGACCCAGTACTTC.

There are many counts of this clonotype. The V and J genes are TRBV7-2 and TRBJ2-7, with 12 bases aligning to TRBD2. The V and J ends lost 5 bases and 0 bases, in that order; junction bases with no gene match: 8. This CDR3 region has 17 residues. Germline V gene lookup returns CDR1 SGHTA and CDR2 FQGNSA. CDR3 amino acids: CASSETSGGHHSYEQYF. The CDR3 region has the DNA TGTGCCAGCAGCGAGACTAGCGGGGGACACCACTCCTACGAGCAGTACTTC.

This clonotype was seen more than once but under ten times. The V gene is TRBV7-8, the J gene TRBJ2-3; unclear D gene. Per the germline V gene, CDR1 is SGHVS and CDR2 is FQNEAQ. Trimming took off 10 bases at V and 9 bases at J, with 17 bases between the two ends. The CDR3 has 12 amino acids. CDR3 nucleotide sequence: TGTGCCACCTCCCCCGACTTAGGGACGCAGTATTTT. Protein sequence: CATSPDLGTQYF. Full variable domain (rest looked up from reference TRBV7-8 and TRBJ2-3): GAGVSQSPRYKVAKRGQDVALRCDPISGHVSLFWYQQALGQGPEFLTYFQNEAQLDKSGLPSDRFFAERPEGSVSTLKIQRTQQEDSAVYLCATSPDLGTQYFGPGTRLTVL.

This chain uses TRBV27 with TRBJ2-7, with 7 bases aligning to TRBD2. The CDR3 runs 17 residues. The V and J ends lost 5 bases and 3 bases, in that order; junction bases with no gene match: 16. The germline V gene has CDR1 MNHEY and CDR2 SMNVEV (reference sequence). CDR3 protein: CASSPTRVRERHYEQYF. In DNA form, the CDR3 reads TGTGCCAGCAGTCCGACTCGCGTGCGGGAGAGGCACTACGAGCAGTACTTC.

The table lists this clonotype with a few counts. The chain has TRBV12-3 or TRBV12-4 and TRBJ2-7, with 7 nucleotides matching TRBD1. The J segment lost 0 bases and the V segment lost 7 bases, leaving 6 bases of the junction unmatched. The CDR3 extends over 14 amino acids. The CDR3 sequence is CASTLGQASYEQYF. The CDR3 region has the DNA TGTGCCAGCACCCTCGGACAGGCCTCCTACGAGCAGTACTTC.

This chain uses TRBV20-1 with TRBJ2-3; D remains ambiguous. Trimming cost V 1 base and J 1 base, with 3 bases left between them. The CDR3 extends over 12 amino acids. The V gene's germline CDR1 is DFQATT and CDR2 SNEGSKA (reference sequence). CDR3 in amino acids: CSARAGTDTQYF. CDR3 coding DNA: TGCAGTGCTAGAGCGGGCACAGATACGCAGTATTTT.

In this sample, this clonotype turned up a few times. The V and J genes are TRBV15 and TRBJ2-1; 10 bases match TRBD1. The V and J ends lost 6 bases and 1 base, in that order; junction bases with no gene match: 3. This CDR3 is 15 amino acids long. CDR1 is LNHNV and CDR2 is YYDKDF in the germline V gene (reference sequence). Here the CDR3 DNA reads TGTGCCACCAGAACGGACAGGGGGTCCTACAATGAGCAGTTCTTC. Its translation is CATRTDRGSYNEQFF.